This TCR beta chain appears in the sequencing data of a study of identical twins. This clonotype was detected only a few times. In TCRdb, the 5' RACE reads were re-called with MiXCR into one record per CDR3 protein. Of around 450,000 distinct CDR3 sequences in the sample, 13% to 15% were seen once. Trimming stripped 2 bases from V and 3 bases from J, with 13 bases between. The V gene's germline CDR1 is MNHEY and CDR2 SVGAGI. This CDR3 has 16 amino acids. The same specimen was also included in a second study, on yellow fever vaccine responses in identical twins.

The TCR comes from a young woman in good health. Sequencing was carried out using CD4+ T cells sorted from blood. The J gene is TRBJ2-2, the V gene TRBV6-5, with no clear D. In DNA form, the CDR3 reads TGTGCCAGCAGTTACCGGATTTTCAGCTACACCGGGGAGCTGTTTTTT. It codes for CASSYRIFSYTGELFF.